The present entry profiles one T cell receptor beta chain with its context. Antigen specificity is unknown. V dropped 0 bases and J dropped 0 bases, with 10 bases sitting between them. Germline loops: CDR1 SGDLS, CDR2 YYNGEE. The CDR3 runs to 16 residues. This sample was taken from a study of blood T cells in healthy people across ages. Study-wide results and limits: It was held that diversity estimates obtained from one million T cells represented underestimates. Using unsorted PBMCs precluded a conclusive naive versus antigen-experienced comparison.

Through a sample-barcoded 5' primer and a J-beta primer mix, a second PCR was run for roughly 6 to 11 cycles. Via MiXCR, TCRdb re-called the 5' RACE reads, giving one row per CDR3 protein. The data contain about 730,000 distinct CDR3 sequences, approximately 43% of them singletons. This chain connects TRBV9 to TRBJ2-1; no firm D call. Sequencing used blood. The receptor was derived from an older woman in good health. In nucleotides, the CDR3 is TGTGCCAGCAGCGTAGAGGTTTTGAGCTCCTACAATGAGCAGTTCTTC. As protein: CASSVEVLSSYNEQFF.